This T cell receptor (beta chain) was sequenced for a study of blood T cell repertoires in COVID-19. V lost 5 bases, J lost 0 bases, and 7 bases stayed unmatched. CDR3 length equals 15 residues. In germline, CDR1 is LNHDA, CDR2 SQIVND (reference sequence). Generated by immunoSEQ multiplex PCR, the TCRdb table keeps only in-frame clones and is missing some. Found here are 150,000 to 180,000 clones, nearly 80% of them singletons; the top ten hold around 1.7%. Sequenced input: peripheral blood. The chain links TRBV19 to TRBJ2-7; 7 bases fit TRBD1. The source is an elderly man with acute or convalescent COVID-19. The CDR3 protein is CASSARQGFSYEQYF. The CDR3 bases are TGTGCCAGTAGTGCTAGACAGGGATTCTCCTACGAGCAGTACTTC.